The clone carrying this TCR beta chain appeared once. Germline CDR1 WNHNN, CDR2 SYGVQD (reference sequence). Trimming cost V 3 bases and J 2 bases, with 14 bases left between them. The length of the CDR3 is 15 residues. This sample stems from a study of blood T cell repertoires in COVID-19. Study as a whole: The samples span acute and convalescent COVID-19 from the United States, Italy and Spain.

Participants spanned ages about 18 to 100 years and resided in 20 to 30 US areas. How the authors handled the data: The assay estimated nucleated cells by amplifying reference gene primers. Data came from immunoSEQ multiplex PCR; TCRdb stores just in-frame clones and leaves some out. V and J calls and clone size follow that table, whereas D and trimming were derived from the DNA. Here the sample spans roughly 200,000 clones, roughly 87% being singletons. This sequence joins TRBV10-1 and TRBJ2-7; perhaps TRBD2 as D (6 bases). The TCR originated in a man between 18 and 35 years old with acute COVID-19. Specimen: PBMCs or T cells enriched from blood (not recorded which). The CDR3 loop reads CASSDSAGQTYEQYF. The CDR3 nucleotides are TGCGCCAGCAGTGATTCTGCGGGGCAGACCTACGAGCAGTACTTC.